A single TCR beta chain is shown here with its context. The data originate from a study of cytomegalovirus exposure and HLA in healthy donors. Sequenced by immunoSEQ multiplex PCR; TCRdb stores in-frame clones only, minus some. The table has 250,000 to 400,000 clones, around 90% seen once. Sequences were obtained from PBMCs. The TCR comes from a man between 25 and 39 years old in good health and CMV-seronegative.

CDR3 residues: CASSLRNTGELFF. CDR3 coding DNA: TGTGCCAGCAGCCTCAGAAACACCGGGGAGCTGTTTTTT. V and J are TRBV5-8 and TRBJ2-2; the D is unclear. This CDR3 comprises 13 residues. V lost 4 bases and J 2 bases, leaving 6 bases between the germline ends. In germline, CDR1 is SGHTS, CDR2 YDEGEE.